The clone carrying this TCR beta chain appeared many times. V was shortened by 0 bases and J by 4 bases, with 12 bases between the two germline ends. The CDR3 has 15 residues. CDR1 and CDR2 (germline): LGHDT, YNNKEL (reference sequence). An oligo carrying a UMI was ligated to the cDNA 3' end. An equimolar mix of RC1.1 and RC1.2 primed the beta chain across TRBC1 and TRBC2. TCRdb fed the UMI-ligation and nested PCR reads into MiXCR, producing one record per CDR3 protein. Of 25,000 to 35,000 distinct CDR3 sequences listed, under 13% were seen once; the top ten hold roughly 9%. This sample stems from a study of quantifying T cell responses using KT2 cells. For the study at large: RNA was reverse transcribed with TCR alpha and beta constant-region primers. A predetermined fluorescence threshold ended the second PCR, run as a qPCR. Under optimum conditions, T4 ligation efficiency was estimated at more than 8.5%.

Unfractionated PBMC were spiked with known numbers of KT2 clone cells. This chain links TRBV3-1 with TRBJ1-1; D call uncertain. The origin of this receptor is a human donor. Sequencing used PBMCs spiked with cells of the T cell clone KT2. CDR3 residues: CASSQDRISSTEAFF. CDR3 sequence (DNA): TGTGCCAGCAGCCAAGATCGGATCTCTAGCACTGAAGCTTTCTTT.